Sequencing of this TCR beta chain was carried out in a study of human T cells and chemical hapten exposure. In this sample, this clonotype turned up many times. Losses at the gene ends were 2 bases for V and 6 bases for J; bases not matched to a gene: 5. Germline lookup yields CDR1 MDHEN and CDR2 SYDVKM. This CDR3 contains 15 residues. Time point specified: patch test 2, 6 weeks after DPC sensitization. Indicated treatment: therapeutic diphenylcyclopropenone sensitization with weekly scalp DPC. Blood draws came before every patch-test application. TCRdb reanalysed the RACE reads using MiXCR and keeps one entry per CDR3 protein. The sample lists just over 350,000 distinct CDR3 sequences, just under 6.5% occurring once.

The sequenced sample was whole blood, obtained in connection with sensitization to the hapten diphenylcyclopropenone (DPC). This receptor was obtained from a woman aged 18-29 years with alopecia areata. Some clones in this sample may be carry-over from other donors' samples. The V and J genes are TRBV28 and TRBJ1-1, with TRBD1 matching over 11 bases. The CDR3 reads CASSLGWTGGSEAFF. For the CDR3, the DNA is TGTGCCAGCAGTTTAGGATGGACAGGGGGCTCTGAAGCTTTCTTT.